This TCR beta chain was profiled in a study of OX40 agonist ivuxolimab in advanced cancers. V shed 7 bases, J shed 2 bases, and the junction held 6 bases outside the gene matches. This CDR3 contains 16 residues. Per the germline V gene, CDR1 is MDHEN and CDR2 is SYDVKM. Sequencing was performed with immunoSEQ multiplex PCR; in TCRdb, only in-frame clones are kept and a portion is missing. The sample contains more than 100,000 clones, roughly nine tenths of which appear only once. The V gene is TRBV28, the J gene TRBJ2-1, with TRBD2 matching 12 bases. The sample in question was CD4+ or CD8+ T cells sorted from blood, obtained in a trial of the OX40 agonist ivuxolimab. The source is an adult with an advanced solid tumor such as melanoma, head and neck, liver or kidney cancer. This CDR3 reads CASTRLAGGTYNEQFF. CDR3 DNA: TGTGCCAGCACCCGGCTAGCGGGGGGGACCTACAATGAGCAGTTCTTC.